This TCR beta chain was profiled in a study of cytomegalovirus exposure and HLA in healthy donors. V was trimmed by 8 bases and J by 2 bases, leaving 16 bases between them. The CDR3 contains 14 residues. From germline, CDR1 is MNHNS and CDR2 SASEGT. The PCR had 60 Vbeta and 13 Jbeta primers. Profiled with immunoSEQ multiplex PCR; TCRdb holds only in-frame clones, not every one. Of 130,000 or so clones in the sample, 65% to 90% were seen once. The specimen sequenced was PBMCs. The sequence was collected from a woman aged 18-30 years in good health and CMV-seropositive. The gene calls are TRBV6-1 and TRBJ2-7, with a weak D call TRBD1 (5 bases). For the CDR3, the DNA is TGTGCCAGCGTGTTGGGGCAGGGCCCCTACGAGCAGTACTTC. It encodes CASVLGQGPYEQYF.